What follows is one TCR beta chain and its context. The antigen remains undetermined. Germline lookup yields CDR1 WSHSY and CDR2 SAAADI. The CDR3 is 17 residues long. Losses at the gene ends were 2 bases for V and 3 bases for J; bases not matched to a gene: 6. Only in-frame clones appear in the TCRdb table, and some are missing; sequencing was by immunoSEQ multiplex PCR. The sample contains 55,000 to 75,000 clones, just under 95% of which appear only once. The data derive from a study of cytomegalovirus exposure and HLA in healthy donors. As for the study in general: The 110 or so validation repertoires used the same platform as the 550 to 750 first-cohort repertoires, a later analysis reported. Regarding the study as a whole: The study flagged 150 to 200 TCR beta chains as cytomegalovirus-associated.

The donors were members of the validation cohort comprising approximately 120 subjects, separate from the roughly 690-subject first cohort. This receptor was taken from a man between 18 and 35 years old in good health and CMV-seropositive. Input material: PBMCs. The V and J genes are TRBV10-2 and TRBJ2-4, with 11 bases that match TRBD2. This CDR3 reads CASSEPGLAGNKNIQYF. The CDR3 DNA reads TGCGCCAGCAGTGAGCCTGGACTAGCGGGTAACAAAAACATTCAGTACTTC.